What follows is one TCR beta chain and its context. What it binds is not known. Clones were sequenced by immunoSEQ multiplex PCR, and TCRdb holds only the in-frame ones, with some missing. The profile shows under 55,000 clones, around 66% of them singletons. The junction had 17 bases not matched to a gene; V was cut back by 6 bases and J by 0 bases. The CDR3 spans 19 residues. Germline loops: CDR1 LNHDA, CDR2 SQIVND (reference sequence). These data are taken from a study of vaccination effects on CD4 cells after COVID-19. Turning to the study itself: Two convalescent donors provided samples 16 days and one week before vaccination. Study findings and constraints: Few convalescent patients, and no early post-infection timepoints, were available to the study.

Prior to sequencing, the ViraFEST assay stimulated PBMC with viral peptide pools, which expanded the antigen-specific CD4+ T cells. On approximately day 9 of culture, CD4+ T cells were separated out. Sometime from March through December 2020, the person acquired a SARS-CoV-2 infection that PCR confirmed. Fresh IL-2-containing medium replaced half the medium on days 3 and 7. The receptor was isolated from a human donor who had a prior SARS-CoV-2 infection. Sequencing used CD4+ T cells from PBMCs cultured with a peptide pool, obtained before COVID-19 vaccination. J is TRBJ1-3 and V is TRBV19; TRBD1 matches at 7 bases. The DNA of the CDR3 is TGTGCCAGTAGACCTGTCGGGACAGCGCGTCACTACTCTGGAAACACCATATATTTT. Amino acids: CASRPVGTARHYSGNTIYF.